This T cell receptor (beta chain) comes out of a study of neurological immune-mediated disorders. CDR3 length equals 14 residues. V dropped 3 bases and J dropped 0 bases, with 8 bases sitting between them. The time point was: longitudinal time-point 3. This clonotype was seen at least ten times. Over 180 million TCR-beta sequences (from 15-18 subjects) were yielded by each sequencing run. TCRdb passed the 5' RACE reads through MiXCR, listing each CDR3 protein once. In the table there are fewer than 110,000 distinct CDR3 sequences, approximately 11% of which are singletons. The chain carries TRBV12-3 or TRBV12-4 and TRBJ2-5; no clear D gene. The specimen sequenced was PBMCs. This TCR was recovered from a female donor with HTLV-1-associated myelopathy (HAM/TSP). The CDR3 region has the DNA TGTGCCAGCAGTTTCGCCCAAGACCAAGAGACCCAGTACTTC. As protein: CASSFAQDQETQYF.